These 8 T cell receptor beta chains were sequenced from one sample in a study (dated by TCRdb to 2013 to 2016). Library generation was performed with 5' RACE. Sequencing relied on an Illumina MiSeq. The public reads were reprocessed in TCRdb via fastp at Q25 and MiXCR, keeping in-frame beta chains. Identical CDR3 protein sequences are pooled into one entry, listed with their most common genes and DNA. The sample table contains about 32,000 distinct CDR3 sequences; only one count was recorded for less than 25% of them. In total, the top ten clones hold roughly 4% of the sample. The specimen was memory CD4+ T cells sorted from blood. The cell subset or site label for this specimen denotes: memory CD4+ T cells, CD4+CD45RO+CD25-. These receptors were taken from a female donor with breast cancer.

Notes on this clonotype: It is likely a read error, because the conserved phenylalanine at the end of the CDR3 is missing. The V and J genes are TRBV4-3 and TRBJ2-7; no firm D call. CDR3 length equals 15 residues. Trimming took 0 bases from V and 3 from J, leaving 12 bases between them. Germline V gives CDR1 LGHNA, CDR2 YSLEER. The CDR3 bases are TGCGCCAGCAGCCAAGATCGGACGGGTTACTACGAGCAGTACCTC. Amino acid sequence: CASSQDRTGYYEQYL.

This clonotype was recorded at least ten times. V usage is TRBV27 and J usage is TRBJ2-7; TRBD2 aligns across 10 bases. V lost 4 bases, J lost 0 bases, and 3 bases stayed unmatched. CDR1 and CDR2 from the germline V gene are MNHEY and SMNVEV (reference sequence). The CDR3 totals 15 residues. DNA of the CDR3: TGTGCCAGCAGTTGGGGGACTAGCGCCTCCTACGAGCAGTACTTC. It yields the protein CASSWGTSASYEQYF.

This chain joins TRBV10-3 and TRBJ2-7, with a possible D match to TRBD2 (6 bases). CDR1 ENHRY and CDR2 SYGVKD come from the germline V gene. The V gene lost 2 bases and the J gene lost 9 bases, with 11 bases spanning the gap. The CDR3 consists of 12 residues. CDR3 in amino acids: CAISEDGGGQYF. The DNA for the CDR3 is TGTGCCATCAGTGAGGACGGGGGAGGGCAGTACTTC.

This clonotype showed up many times. V usage is TRBV6-5 and J usage is TRBJ2-3; D may be TRBD1 (6 bases). Trimming removed 4 bases from V and 4 bases from J, with 15 bases in between. The CDR3 sequence is 15 residues long. The germline V gene encodes CDR1 MNHEY and CDR2 SVGAGI. CDR3 sequence (DNA): TGTGCCAGCAGTTCCACCACAGGGCTGCCAGATACGCAGTATTTT. Translating it yields CASSSTTGLPDTQYF.

Points on this clonotype: It may be a read error: a sequence one base away is much more abundant. CDR3 in amino acids: CASSLSHEQCF. DNA of the CDR3: TGTGCCAGCAGCTTATCCCACGAGCAGTGCTTC. This chain uses TRBV7-9 with TRBJ2-7, with D unclear. Per germline, CDR1 SEHNR and CDR2 FQNEAQ (reference sequence). CDR3 length equals 11 residues.

The sample holds many counts of this clonotype. The J gene is TRBJ2-3, the V gene TRBV4-3, with 8 bases that match TRBD2. There are 16 residues in the CDR3. Germline lookup yields CDR1 LGHNA and CDR2 YSLEER. Germline trimming cut 0 bases from V and 4 bases from J; bases unmatched to any gene: 6. The CDR3 reads CASSQEVREVADTQYF. For the CDR3, the DNA is TGCGCCAGCAGCCAAGAGGTGCGGGAGGTAGCAGATACGCAGTATTTT.

This clonotype turned up a few times. The chain has TRBV6-5 and TRBJ1-1, with 8 bases matching TRBD1. The CDR3 has 15 residues. The V segment lost 6 bases and the J segment 0 bases; nucleotides outside the gene matches: 6. Germline CDR1 MNHEY, CDR2 SVGAGI. The CDR3 bases are TGTGCCAGCAGGGACAGGGAGGGGATGAACACTGAAGCTTTCTTT. It yields the protein CASRDREGMNTEAFF.

V usage is TRBV19 and J usage is TRBJ1-1, with unresolved D. The CDR3 has 13 amino acids. Per the germline V gene, CDR1 is LNHDA and CDR2 is SQIVND (reference sequence). Trimming took 10 bases from V and 1 from J, leaving 13 bases between them. The CDR3 DNA reads TGTGCCACACGGATCGCATCGAACACTGAAGCTTTCTTT. Its protein is CATRIASNTEAFF.